The clone carrying this T cell receptor beta chain has a single count. The source of the sample is a study of technical replicates of blood from a few donors. The V and J ends lost 6 bases and 2 bases, in that order; junction bases with no gene match: 15. Germline values: CDR1 MGHRA, CDR2 YSYEKL. This CDR3 is built from 17 residues. This table comes from immunoSEQ multiplex PCR, and its TCRdb copy is limited to in-frame clones, with some not included. The sample has about 86,000 clones, over 95% seen once; the top ten hold around 0.4%. This chain joins TRBV4-1 and TRBJ2-7; TRBD2 agrees at 8 bases. This receptor was taken from a human donor in good health. Material for sequencing was T cells isolated from PBMCs. The CDR3: CASSHPPGREVAYEQYF. The CDR3 DNA is TGCGCCAGCAGTCACCCCCCCGGGCGGGAGGTGGCCTACGAGCAGTACTTC.